The next 22 T cell receptor beta chains were all read from a single sample in a study of control samples from healthy donors and cancer patients. Assay used: immunoSEQ multiplex PCR; TCRdb lists only in-frame clones, some missing. Of fewer than 200,000 clones listed, 85% to 95% are singletons. The sequenced sample was blood. Receptors were obtained from a woman in her sixties in good health.

The rearrangement joins TRBV6-5 to TRBJ1-5, with no clear D. V dropped 8 bases and J dropped 4 bases, with 12 bases sitting between them. The CDR3 sequence is 13 residues long. CDR1 is MNHEY and CDR2 is SVGAGI in the germline V gene. This CDR3 is CASVFRLNQPQHF. CDR3 sequence (DNA): TGTGCCAGCGTGTTTAGACTGAATCAGCCCCAGCATTTT.

The chain links TRBV6-2 or TRBV6-3 to TRBJ1-2; 10 nucleotides line up with TRBD1. Germline CDR1 is MNHEY and CDR2 is SVGEGT. Trimming removed 4 bases from V and 6 bases from J; junction bases left unmatched: 8. The CDR3 is 15 amino acids. The CDR3 DNA is TGTGCCAGCAGTTCCTCGGGACAGGGGATAGATGGCTACACCTTC. This encodes CASSSSGQGIDGYTF.

The rearrangement uses TRBV6-6 and TRBJ1-1, with a possible D match to TRBD1 (5 bases). In germline, CDR1 is MNHNY, CDR2 SVGAGI (reference sequence). The V end was cut by 0 bases, the J end by 4 bases, with 12 bases between. The CDR3 has 15 amino acids. The CDR3 region has the DNA TGTGCCAGCAGTTACTCCGGGACCTCGGGCACTGAAGCTTTCTTT. Protein product: CASSYSGTSGTEAFF.

This sequence joins TRBV6-5 and TRBJ1-3; 10 nucleotides agree with TRBD1. The V segment lost 5 bases and the J segment 2 bases; nucleotides outside the gene matches: 3. The germline CDR1 and CDR2 sequences are MNHEY and SVGAGI. There are 15 residues in the CDR3. The CDR3 DNA follows: TGTGCCAGCAGTAAGACAGGGGGCGCTGGAAACACCATATATTTT. Translation: CASSKTGGAGNTIYF.

The gene calls are TRBV11-2 and TRBJ1-6, with a possible D match to TRBD1 (5 bases). In germline, CDR1 is SGHAT, CDR2 FQNNGV. The CDR3 is 15 residues long. Trimming removed 1 base from V and 10 bases from J, with 14 bases in between. The CDR3 nucleotides read TGTGCCAGCAGCTTAGTATTGCAGGGAGGCTCACCCCTCCACTTT. Its protein product is CASSLVLQGGSPLHF.

This clone appeared once. CDR3 sequence (DNA): TGCGCCAGCAGCCGGGACAGGAACTATGGCTACACCTTC. This encodes CASSRDRNYGYTF. The chain recombines TRBV4-1 with TRBJ1-2; 8 positions match TRBD1. The germline CDR1 and CDR2 sequences are MGHRA and YSYEKL. The CDR3 length is 13 residues. V lost 4 bases and J lost 2; bases outside the gene matches: 0.

V gene TRBV11-3 combines with J gene TRBJ1-1; D unclear. The V gene lost 1 base and the J gene lost 3 bases, with 12 bases spanning the gap. This CDR3 has 15 residues. From germline, CDR1 is SGHNT and CDR2 YENEEA. CDR3 bases: TGTGCCAGCAGCTTAGGGGTCGCTGGAGACACTGAAGCTTTCTTT. Its protein product is CASSLGVAGDTEAFF.

CDR3 amino acids: CASSGQGDTEAFF. The CDR3 coding sequence is TGTGCCAGCAGCGGACAGGGGGACACTGAAGCTTTCTTT. The chain has TRBV9 and TRBJ1-1, with 9 bases matching TRBD1. Trimming took 3 bases from V and 3 from J; bases not matched to a gene: 0. CDR3 length: 13 amino acids. Germline CDR1 is SGDLS and CDR2 is YYNGEE.

The chain combines TRBV10-3 with TRBJ1-3, with D perhaps matching TRBD1 (6 bases). Germline CDR1 is ENHRY and CDR2 is SYGVKD. Between the trimmed V and J ends, which lost 11 bases and 6 bases, there was a span of 17 bases. The length of the CDR3 is 13 residues. In DNA, the CDR3 is TGTGCCGTCCGAGGGGGTCGCGAAAACACCATATATTTT. Translating gives CAVRGGRENTIYF.

This rearrangement joins TRBV5-6 to TRBJ1-5; D is possibly TRBD1 (5 bases). Trimming took 3 bases from V and 2 from J, leaving 12 bases between them. The length of the CDR3 is 15 residues. Looked up from germline, CDR1 is SGHDT and CDR2 is YYEEEE. This CDR3 is CASSSQGRGNQPQHF. CDR3 in DNA: TGTGCCAGCAGCTCCCAGGGTAGAGGCAATCAGCCCCAGCATTTT. The full variable domain, its missing parts supplied by reference TRBV5-6 and TRBJ1-5, is DAGVTQSPTHLIKTRGQQVTLRCSPKSGHDTVSWYQQALGQGPQFIFQYYEEEERQRGNFPDRFSGHQFPNYSSELNVNALLLGDSALYLCASSSQGRGNQPQHFGDGTRLSIL.

The sample holds a few counts of this clone. V gene TRBV5-5 combines with J gene TRBJ1-3; no definite D call. This CDR3 spans 17 amino acids. Germline CDR1 is SGHKS and CDR2 is YYEKEE (reference sequence). Deletions cut 0 bases from V and 0 bases from J, with 13 bases between. The CDR3 protein is CASSLVVGAASGNTIYF. DNA for the CDR3: TGTGCCAGCAGCTTGGTCGTTGGCGCAGCCTCTGGAAACACCATATATTTT.

This clone appeared a single time. The rearrangement joins TRBV6-4 to TRBJ2-3, with 12 bases aligning to TRBD2. With V trimmed by 5 bases and J by 2 bases, 2 bases remained unmatched. Germline V gene data show CDR1 as MRHNA and CDR2 as SNTAGT. CDR3 length equals 15 residues. The CDR3 loop is CASSRLAGDTDTQYF. The DNA of the CDR3 is TGTGCCAGCAGTCGACTAGCGGGGGACACAGATACGCAGTATTTT.

The chain employs TRBV27 and TRBJ1-2, with D possibly being TRBD1 (5 bases). The length of the CDR3 is 14 residues. V was clipped by 3 bases and J by 2 bases, with 10 bases between them. Germline CDR1 reads MNHEY; CDR2 reads SMNVEV (reference sequence). The CDR3 DNA reads TGTGCCAGCAGTTTTTACAGGCAAAACTATGGCTACACCTTC. Encoded protein: CASSFYRQNYGYTF.

J is TRBJ2-1 and V is TRBV2, with 7 bases lining up with TRBD1. The CDR3 contains 14 residues. Germline V gene lookup returns CDR1 SNHLY and CDR2 FYNNEI. Trimming cost V 6 bases and J 8 bases; bases outside gene matches: 10. CDR3 residues: CASRARTGGYEQFF. The CDR3 coding sequence is TGTGCCAGCAGGGCCAGGACAGGTGGGTATGAGCAGTTCTTC. Full variable domain (rest looked up from reference TRBV2 and TRBJ2-1): EPEVTQTPSHQVTQMGQEVILRCVPISNHLYFYWYRQILGQKVEFLVSFYNNEISEKSEIFDDQFSVERPDGSNFTLKIRSTKLEDSAMYFCASRARTGGYEQFFGPGTRLTVL.

The chain joins TRBV3-1 (or the pseudogene TRBV3-2) to TRBJ2-7; no clear D. CDR3 size: 16 residues. The V and J ends lost 2 bases and 2 bases respectively, with 16 bases between them. Germline V gives CDR1 LGHDT, CDR2 YNNKEL (reference sequence). CDR3 amino acids: CASSQSSAIRTYEQYF. CDR3 in DNA: TGTGCCAGCAGCCAATCTTCGGCTATTCGAACCTACGAGCAGTACTTC.

The chain employs TRBV7-2 and TRBJ1-1, with TRBD1 matching 8 bases. Germline loops: CDR1 SGHTA, CDR2 FQGNSA. J gave up 3 bases and V 1 base, and 4 bases lay outside the gene matches. The CDR3 loop spans 15 amino acids. The CDR3 region is CASSLVGQGHTEAFF. The CDR3 DNA reads TGTGCCAGCAGCTTAGTTGGACAGGGCCACACTGAAGCTTTCTTT.

The chain joins TRBV19 to TRBJ2-2; 9 bases fit TRBD1. The junction had 10 bases not matched to a gene; V was cut back by 4 bases and J by 1 base. The CDR3 consists of 18 residues. The germline V gene encodes CDR1 LNHDA and CDR2 SQIVND (reference sequence). The DNA for the CDR3 is TGTGCCAGTAGTAAATATAGGGGACAGGGAAAGAACACCGGGGAGCTGTTTTTT. It yields the protein CASSKYRGQGKNTGELFF.

In DNA form, the CDR3 reads TGTGCCAGTAGTATAACGGTGACAGGTCGTGGGGAGACCCAGTACTTC. Protein product: CASSITVTGRGETQYF. The chain joins TRBV19 to TRBJ2-5; a weak D match, TRBD1 (6 bases). Per the germline V gene, CDR1 is LNHDA and CDR2 is SQIVND (reference sequence). This CDR3 is built from 16 residues. The ends were cut back, 2 bases at V and 5 bases at J, with 18 bases in the middle.

The rearrangement links TRBV19 to TRBJ2-3, with 14 positions matching TRBD2. The V segment lost 5 bases and the J segment 5 bases; nucleotides outside the gene matches: 6. The length of the CDR3 is 16 residues. Germline V gives CDR1 LNHDA, CDR2 SQIVND (reference sequence). CDR3 protein: CASSETSGGGLDTQYF. CDR3 nucleotides: TGTGCCAGTAGTGAGACTAGCGGGGGGGGATTAGATACGCAGTATTTT.

The V and J genes are TRBV27 and TRBJ2-7, with D possibly being TRBD1 or TRBD2 (5 bases each). Germline CDR1 and CDR2: MNHEY and SMNVEV (reference sequence). The CDR3 runs 14 residues. The V gene lost 5 bases and the J gene lost 4 bases, with 15 bases spanning the gap. In nucleotides, the CDR3 is TGTGCCAGCAGTCCCCCGGGACCAATATACGAGCAGTACTTC. This codes for CASSPPGPIYEQYF.

The CDR3 coding sequence is TGTGCCAGCAGTGACTTCTGGGACAGAGAGGGCACCGGGGAGCTGTTTTTT. The encoded protein is CASSDFWDREGTGELFF. The genes are TRBV2 and TRBJ2-2; the match to TRBD1 covers 7 bases. This CDR3 comprises 17 residues. CDR1 SNHLY and CDR2 FYNNEI come from the germline V gene. V lost 3 bases, J lost 4 bases, and 11 bases stayed unmatched.

V is TRBV5-6 and J is TRBJ1-3, with D unresolved. Germline V gene sequence: CDR1 SGHDT, CDR2 YYEEEE. The CDR3 loop spans 15 amino acids. V lost 0 bases and J 6 bases, leaving 13 bases between the germline ends. The CDR3 region is CASSLVFETENTIYF. Written as DNA, the CDR3 is TGTGCCAGCAGCTTGGTCTTCGAAACGGAAAACACCATATATTTT.